The following is a TCR beta chain sequence with its context. The record originates from a study of blood T cell repertoires in COVID-19. The wider study: T cells, B-cell-depleted T cells, or PBMCs provided the cDNA or gDNA that served as material.

Some clones are missing from TCRdb's copy, which holds only in-frame ones; the method was immunoSEQ multiplex PCR. The sample holds 40,000 to 50,000 clones; around 90% are singletons and the top ten take 15% to 20%. CDR3 length: 17 residues. J lost 3 bases, V lost 4 bases, and 15 bases had no gene match. Germline assignment: CDR1 SEHNR and CDR2 FQNEAQ (reference sequence). This receptor was obtained from a man aged 70 or older with active COVID-19. This chain joins TRBV7-9 and TRBJ2-7, with 7 bases fitting TRBD1. The material sequenced was peripheral blood. CDR3 in DNA: TGTGCCAGCAGCTCCTTAGTCCTAACAGGGGTATTCTACGAGCAGTACTTC. Protein: CASSSLVLTGVFYEQYF.